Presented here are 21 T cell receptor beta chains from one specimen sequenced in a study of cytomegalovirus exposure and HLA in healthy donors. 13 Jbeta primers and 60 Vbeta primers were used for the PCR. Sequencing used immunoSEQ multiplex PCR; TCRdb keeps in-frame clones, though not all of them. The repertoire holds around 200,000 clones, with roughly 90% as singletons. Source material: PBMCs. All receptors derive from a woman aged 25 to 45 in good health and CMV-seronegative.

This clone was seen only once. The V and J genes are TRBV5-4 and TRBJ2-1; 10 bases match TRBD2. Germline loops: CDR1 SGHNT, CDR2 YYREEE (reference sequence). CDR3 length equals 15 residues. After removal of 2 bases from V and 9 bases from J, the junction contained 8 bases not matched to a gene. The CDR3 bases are TGTGCCAGCAGCTTAACAGCGGGAGGGCCAATTGAGCAGTTCTTC. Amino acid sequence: CASSLTAGGPIEQFF.

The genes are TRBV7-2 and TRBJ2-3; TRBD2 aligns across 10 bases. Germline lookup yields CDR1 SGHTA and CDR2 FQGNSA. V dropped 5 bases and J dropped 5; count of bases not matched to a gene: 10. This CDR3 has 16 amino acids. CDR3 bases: TGTGCCAGCAGCCCTTTTAGCGGGAGGCGAGGAGATACGCAGTATTTT. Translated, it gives CASSPFSGRRGDTQYF.

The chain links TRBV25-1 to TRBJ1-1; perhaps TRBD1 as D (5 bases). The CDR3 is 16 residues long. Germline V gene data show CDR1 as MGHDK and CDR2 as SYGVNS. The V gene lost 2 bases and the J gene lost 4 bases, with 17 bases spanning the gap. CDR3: CASSELGGGLATEAFF. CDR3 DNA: TGTGCCAGCAGTGAACTGGGGGGGGGACTGGCCACTGAAGCTTTCTTT.

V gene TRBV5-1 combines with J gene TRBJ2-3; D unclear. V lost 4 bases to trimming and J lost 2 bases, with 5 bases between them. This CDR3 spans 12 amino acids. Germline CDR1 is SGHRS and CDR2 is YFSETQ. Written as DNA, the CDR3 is TGCGCCAGCAGCCCCTACACAGATACGCAGTATTTT. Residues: CASSPYTDTQYF.

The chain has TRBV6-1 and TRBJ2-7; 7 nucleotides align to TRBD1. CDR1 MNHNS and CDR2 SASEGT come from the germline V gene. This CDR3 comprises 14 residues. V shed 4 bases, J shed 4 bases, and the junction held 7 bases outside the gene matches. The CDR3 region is CASSVDRVPYEQYF. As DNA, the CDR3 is TGTGCCAGCAGTGTCGACAGGGTACCTTACGAGCAGTACTTC.

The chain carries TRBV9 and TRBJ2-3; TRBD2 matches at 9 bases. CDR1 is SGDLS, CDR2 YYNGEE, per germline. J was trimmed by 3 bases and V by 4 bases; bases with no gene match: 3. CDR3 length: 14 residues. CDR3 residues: CASSTSGFTDTQYF. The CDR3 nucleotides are TGTGCCAGCAGCACTAGCGGGTTTACAGATACGCAGTATTTT.

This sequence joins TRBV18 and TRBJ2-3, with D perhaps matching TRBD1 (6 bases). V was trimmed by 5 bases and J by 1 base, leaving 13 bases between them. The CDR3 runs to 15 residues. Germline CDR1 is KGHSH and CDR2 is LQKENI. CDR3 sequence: CASSNRVVGTDTQYF. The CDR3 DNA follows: TGTGCCAGCTCAAACAGGGTAGTGGGCACAGATACGCAGTATTTT.

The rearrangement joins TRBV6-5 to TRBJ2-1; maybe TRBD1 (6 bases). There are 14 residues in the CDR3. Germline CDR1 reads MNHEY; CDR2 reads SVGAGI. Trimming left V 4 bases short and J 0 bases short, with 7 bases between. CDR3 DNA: TGTGCCAGCAGTTTAGGGGGCTCCTACAATGAGCAGTTCTTC. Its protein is CASSLGGSYNEQFF.

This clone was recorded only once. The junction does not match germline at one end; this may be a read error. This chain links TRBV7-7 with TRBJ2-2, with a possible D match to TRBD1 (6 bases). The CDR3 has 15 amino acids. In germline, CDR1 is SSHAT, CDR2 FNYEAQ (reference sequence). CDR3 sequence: CASSLSGANTGELFF. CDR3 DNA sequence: TGTGCTAGCAGCTTATCAGGGGCCAACACCGGGGAGCTGTTTTTT.

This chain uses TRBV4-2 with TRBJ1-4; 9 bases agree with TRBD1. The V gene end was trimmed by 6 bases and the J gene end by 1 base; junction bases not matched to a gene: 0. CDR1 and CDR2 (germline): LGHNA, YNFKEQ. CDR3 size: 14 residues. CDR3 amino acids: CASRGQGTNEKLFF. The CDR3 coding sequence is TGTGCCAGCAGGGGACAGGGAACTAATGAAAAACTGTTTTTT.

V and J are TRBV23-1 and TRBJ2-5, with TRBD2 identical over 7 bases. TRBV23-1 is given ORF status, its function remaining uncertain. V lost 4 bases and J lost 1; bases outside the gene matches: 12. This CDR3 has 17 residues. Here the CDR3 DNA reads TGCGCCAGCAGTCCTTTTTGGGGGGGGAGAATCCAAGAGACCCAGTACTTC. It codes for CASSPFWGGRIQETQYF.

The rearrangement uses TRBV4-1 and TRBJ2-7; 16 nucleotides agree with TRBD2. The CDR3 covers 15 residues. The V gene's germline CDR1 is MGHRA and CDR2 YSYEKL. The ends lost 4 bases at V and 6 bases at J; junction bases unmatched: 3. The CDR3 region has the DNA TGCGCCAGCAGCCTGGGACTAGCGGGAGGGGGCGAGCAGTACTTC. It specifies CASSLGLAGGGEQYF.

CDR3 sequence: CASSLQGLDGYTF. In DNA, the CDR3 is TGTGCCAGCAGCTTACAGGGACTGGATGGCTACACCTTC. The chain carries TRBV7-9 and TRBJ1-2; TRBD1 might be the D (5 bases). The germline CDR1 and CDR2 sequences are SEHNR and FQNEAQ (reference sequence). This CDR3 comprises 13 residues. Deletions cut 2 bases from V and 6 bases from J, with 10 bases between.

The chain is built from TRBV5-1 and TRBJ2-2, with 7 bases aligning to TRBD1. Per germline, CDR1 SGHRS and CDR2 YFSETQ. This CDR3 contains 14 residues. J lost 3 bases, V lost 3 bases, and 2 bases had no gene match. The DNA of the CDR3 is TGCGCCAGCAGCTACCAGGGGGACACCGGGGAGCTGTTTTTT. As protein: CASSYQGDTGELFF.

The CDR3 DNA reads as TGTGCCAGCGGGCGGGGCGAGAGGACTGAAGCTTTCTTT. Protein product: CASGRGERTEAFF. V and J are TRBV7-6 and TRBJ1-1; D is perhaps TRBD1 (5 bases). Trimming took 8 bases from V and 5 from J, leaving 15 bases between them. This CDR3 region has 13 residues. Germline V gene data show CDR1 as SGHVS and CDR2 as FNYEAQ.

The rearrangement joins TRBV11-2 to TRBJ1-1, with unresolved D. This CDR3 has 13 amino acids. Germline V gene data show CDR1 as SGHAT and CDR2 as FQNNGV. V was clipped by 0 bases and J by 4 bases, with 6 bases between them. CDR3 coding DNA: TGTGCCAGCAGCTTAGATCGGTCCACTGAAGCTTTCTTT. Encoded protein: CASSLDRSTEAFF.

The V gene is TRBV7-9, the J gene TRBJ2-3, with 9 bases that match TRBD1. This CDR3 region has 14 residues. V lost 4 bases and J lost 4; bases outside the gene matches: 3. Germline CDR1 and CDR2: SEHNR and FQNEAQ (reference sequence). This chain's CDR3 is CASSYRGRPDTQYF. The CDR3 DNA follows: TGTGCCAGCAGCTACAGGGGGCGTCCAGATACGCAGTATTTT.

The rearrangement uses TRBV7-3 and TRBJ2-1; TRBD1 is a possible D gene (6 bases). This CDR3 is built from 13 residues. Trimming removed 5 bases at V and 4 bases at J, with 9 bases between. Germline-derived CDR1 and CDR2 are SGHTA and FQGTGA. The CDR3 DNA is TGTGCCAGCAGCCCGGACAGATACAATGAGCAGTTCTTC. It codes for CASSPDRYNEQFF.

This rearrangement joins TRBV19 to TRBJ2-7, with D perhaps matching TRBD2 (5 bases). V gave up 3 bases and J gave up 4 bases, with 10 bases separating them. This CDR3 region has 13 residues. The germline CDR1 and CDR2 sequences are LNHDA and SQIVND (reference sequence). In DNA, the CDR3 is TGTGCCAGTAGTATCGGGATCGGTTACGAGCAGTACTTC. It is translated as CASSIGIGYEQYF. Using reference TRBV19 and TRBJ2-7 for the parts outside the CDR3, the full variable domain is DGGITQSPKYLFRKEGQNVTLSCEQNLNHDAMYWYRQDPGQGLRLIYYSQIVNDFQKGDIAEGYSVSREKKESFPLTVTSAQKNPTAFYLCASSIGIGYEQYFGPGTRLTVT.

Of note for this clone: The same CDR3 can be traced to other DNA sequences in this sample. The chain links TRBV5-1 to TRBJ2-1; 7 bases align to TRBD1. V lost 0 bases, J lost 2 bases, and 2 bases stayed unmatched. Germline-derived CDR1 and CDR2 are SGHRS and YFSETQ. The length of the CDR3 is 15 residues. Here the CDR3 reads CASSLGQGAYNEQFF. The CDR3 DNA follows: TGCGCCAGCAGCTTGGGCCAGGGGGCCTACAATGAGCAGTTCTTC.

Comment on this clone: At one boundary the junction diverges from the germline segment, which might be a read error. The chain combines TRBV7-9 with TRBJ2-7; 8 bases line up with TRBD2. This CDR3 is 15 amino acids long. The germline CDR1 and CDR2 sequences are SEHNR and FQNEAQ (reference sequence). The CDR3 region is CSSSPIRRGVYEQYF. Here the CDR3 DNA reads TGTTCCAGCAGCCCCATCCGGCGGGGGGTCTACGAGCAGTACTTC. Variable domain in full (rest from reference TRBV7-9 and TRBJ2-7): DTGVSQNPRHKITKRGQNVTFRCDPISEHNRLYWYRQTLGQGPEFLTYFQNEAQLEKSRLLSDRFSAERPKGSFSTLEIQRTEQGDSAMYLCSSSPIRRGVYEQYFGPGTRLTVT.